Listed below are T cell receptor beta chains from one sample, sequenced in a study of blood T cell repertoires in COVID-19. Generated by immunoSEQ multiplex PCR, the TCRdb table keeps only in-frame clones and is missing some. The sample contains about 200,000 clones, around nine tenths of which appear only once. Sequencing was done on a sample of peripheral blood. Receptors originate from a man in his fifties or sixties with acute or convalescent COVID-19. CDR3s leave out the opening cysteine and the closing phenylalanine or tryptophan. The order of the fields is V gene, D gene, CDR3 protein. D genes are given only for firm matches.

>TRBV27|NA
ASSPRAGLNQPQH
>TRBV11-2|NA
ASSSHLAASSYNEQF
>TRBV2|NA
ASAGGRGAYEQY
>TRBV28|NA
ASSRGFNEKLF
>TRBV27|NA
ASSWQASYEQY
>TRBV7-9|NA
ASSLADNHNEQF
>TRBV6-6|NA
ASSYGGRSNQPQH
>TRBV11-3|TRBD2
ASSATSGGDEQF
>TRBV30|TRBD1
AWGPGQGYRNTIY
>TRBV30|TRBD1
AWSVAQGGNSPLH
>TRBV28|TRBD1
ASSPGDRVTPQH
>TRBV5-1|NA
ASSSQGGAETQY
>TRBV2|NA
ASSDTVYNEQF
>TRBV12-3/TRBV12-4|NA
ASSLNPGETQY
>TRBV2|TRBD1
ASSIQGGPGMGKLF
>TRBV7-8|NA
ASSLRDSPNYGYT
>TRBV27|TRBD1
ASSLGQGGSPLH
>TRBV5-1|NA
ASSWGPDSYQPQH
>TRBV5-8|TRBD1
ASSRTRQGLAKNIQY
>TRBV4-2|TRBD1
ASAGGAEGNTIY
>TRBV27|NA
ASKRGGEYAEAF
>TRBV5-1|NA
ASSSPADSYNEQF
>TRBV7-9|NA
ASSPGGGYEQY
>TRBV5-6|TRBD2
ASSFLRGVKETQY
>TRBV6-2/TRBV6-3|NA
ASSYSGSYGYT
>TRBV5-1|TRBD1
ASSQGQGFNEQF
>TRBV5-6|TRBD1
ASSLGQGNHPNQPQH
>TRBV7-3|NA
ASSLGARETQY
>TRBV7-3|TRBD1
ASSLKGRRQGVTDTQY
>TRBV7-9|NA
ASSQGREQETQY
>TRBV5-1|TRBD2
ASSLSVGLAGGPGDTQY
>TRBV6-5|TRBD2
ASSLPGGEQY
>TRBV4-3|TRBD1
ASSLGVTGGFSYNSPLH
>TRBV6-5|NA
ASSFPSLVYEQY
>TRBV18|TRBD2
ASSPRLAGDTDTQY
>TRBV7-9|TRBD2
ASSLTSGGTPYNEQF
>TRBV19|TRBD1
ASSMGQFNTEAF
>TRBV5-1|NA
ASSTDRNYGYT
>TRBV7-9|TRBD1
ASSPQRTGAWDTEAF
>TRBV27|NA
ASSFRVTGANVLT
>TRBV11-1|NA
ASSPRVAKNIQY
>TRBV5-1|TRBD1
ASSLVRQGGNTEAF
>TRBV6-6|TRBD1
ASTYTGTGGYEQY
>TRBV5-6|TRBD2
ASSLIRGRGEQY
>TRBV3-1/TRBV3-2|TRBD2
ASSQGRAGGPRGEQF